This TCR beta chain was sequenced in a study of blood T cells in healthy people across ages. This clonotype was observed many times. Its matching antigen is unknown. V was clipped by 10 bases and J by 3 bases; unmatched bases: 3. Germline assignment: CDR1 SNHLY and CDR2 FYNNEI. The CDR3 consists of 12 residues. General study findings and limits: Higher naive T cell percentage went strongly together with higher TCR beta diversity.

Alongside a J-beta primer mix, a sample-barcoded 5' primer served in a second PCR lasting about 7 to 11 cycles. TCRdb called the 5' RACE reads again in MiXCR, with one record for every CDR3 protein. This table holds about 570,000 distinct CDR3 sequences, approximately 25% found once. The genes are TRBV2 and TRBJ2-4; the match to TRBD2 covers 7 bases. What was sequenced was blood. This receptor was identified in a woman between 65 and 79 years old in good health. This CDR3 is CATGLDKNIQYF. The DNA of the CDR3 is TGTGCCACCGGACTAGACAAAAACATTCAGTACTTC. Together with reference TRBV2 and TRBJ2-4, the CDR3 gives the full variable domain: EPEVTQTPSHQVTQMGQEVILRCVPISNHLYFYWYRQILGQKVEFLVSFYNNEISEKSEIFDDQFSVERPDGSNFTLKIRSTKLEDSAMYFCATGLDKNIQYFGAGTRLSVL.